This T cell receptor (beta chain) derives from a study of cytomegalovirus exposure and HLA in healthy donors. With 0 bases clipped from V and 0 bases from J, the junction kept 6 bases outside the gene matches. The CDR3 totals 17 residues. The PCR had 60 Vbeta and 13 Jbeta primers. Measured with immunoSEQ multiplex PCR; TCRdb has only the in-frame clones, and not every one. The sample consists of about 140,000 clones, 76% of them appearing once. The sequence derives from a man in his forties in good health and CMV-seronegative. Source material: PBMCs. The chain couples TRBV23-1 to TRBJ2-3, with 7 bases lining up with TRBD2. TRBV23-1 is an open reading frame, and its role is uncertain. The CDR3 region has the DNA TGCGCCAGCAGTCAATCTGAGCGGGACCCTAGCACAGATACGCAGTATTTT. Translating gives CASSQSERDPSTDTQYF.